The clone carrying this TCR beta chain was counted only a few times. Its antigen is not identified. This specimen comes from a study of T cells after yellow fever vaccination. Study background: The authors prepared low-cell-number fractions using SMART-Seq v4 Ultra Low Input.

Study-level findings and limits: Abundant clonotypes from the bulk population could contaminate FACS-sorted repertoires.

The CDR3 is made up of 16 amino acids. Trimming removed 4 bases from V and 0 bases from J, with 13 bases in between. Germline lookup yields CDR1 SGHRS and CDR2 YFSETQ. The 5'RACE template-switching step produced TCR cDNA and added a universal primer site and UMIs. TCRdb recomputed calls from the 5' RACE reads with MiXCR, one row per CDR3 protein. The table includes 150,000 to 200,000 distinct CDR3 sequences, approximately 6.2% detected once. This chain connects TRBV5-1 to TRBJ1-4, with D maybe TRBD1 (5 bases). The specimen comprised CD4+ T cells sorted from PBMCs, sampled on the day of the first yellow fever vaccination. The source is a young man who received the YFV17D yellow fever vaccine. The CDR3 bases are TGCGCCAGCAGCGTCAGGGCTCAGGCAACTAATGAAAAACTGTTTTTT. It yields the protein CASSVRAQATNEKLFF.